These 5 T cell receptor beta chains were all obtained from the same sample, sequenced in a study of post-analysis software for immune sequencing data. General study points: Controls showed lower frequencies than patients for five TRBV segments, and TRBV5-6, TRBV5-1 and TRBV20-1 were among these.

cDNA libraries of TCR beta carried unique molecular identifiers. TCRdb re-called the PCR reads with MiXCR, one entry per CDR3 protein. Of 700,000 to 800,000 distinct CDR3 sequences in the sample, 30% are singletons; the top ten hold around 0.56%. These receptors' antigens are unknown. The specimen was blood. Every receptor here comes from a girl between 10 and 17 years old with multiple sclerosis.

This sequence joins TRBV6-6 and TRBJ2-5; 8 positions match TRBD1. Germline-derived CDR1 and CDR2 are MNHNY and SVGAGI (reference sequence). The CDR3 consists of 13 residues. Unmatched junction bases numbered 6, after V lost 8 bases and J lost 4 bases. The CDR3 region is CASRDRRAETQYF. In DNA form, the CDR3 reads TGTGCCAGCCGGGACAGGAGGGCAGAGACCCAGTACTTC.

This clonotype showed up just a few times. J is TRBJ2-3 and V is TRBV20-1; 11 nucleotides match TRBD2. Germline V gene data show CDR1 as DFQATT and CDR2 as SNEGSKA (reference sequence). There are 14 residues in the CDR3. The junction had 8 bases not matched to a gene; V was cut back by 6 bases and J by 6 bases. Here the CDR3 DNA reads TGCAGTGCGCCAACTAGCGGGAGATTGGATACGCAGTATTTT. This gives the protein CSAPTSGRLDTQYF.

The CDR3 loop is CSVGRGSNQPQHF. The CDR3 region has the DNA TGCAGCGTTGGGCGAGGATCCAATCAGCCCCAGCATTTT. This sequence joins TRBV29-1 and TRBJ1-5; the D is unclear. The CDR3 runs 13 residues. The V gene lost 4 bases and the J gene lost 3 bases, with 10 bases spanning the gap. Germline assignment: CDR1 SQVTM and CDR2 ANQGSEA.

V usage is TRBV7-2 and J usage is TRBJ2-7; 11 bases agree with TRBD1. Germline assignment: CDR1 SGHTA and CDR2 FQGNSA. The CDR3 length is 13 residues. V lost 6 bases, J lost 6 bases, and 4 bases stayed unmatched. CDR3 DNA sequence: TGTGCCAGCAGTTCCGGGACAGGGGGCGAGCAGTACTTC. This codes for CASSSGTGGEQYF.

This clonotype was seen a handful of times. The chain links TRBV5-1 to TRBJ2-7, with D maybe TRBD2 (5 bases). Deletions cut 4 bases from V and 0 bases from J, with 14 bases between. The CDR3 runs to 15 residues. Germline CDR1 reads SGHRS; CDR2 reads YFSETQ. The CDR3 sequence: CASSPPRVSSYEQYF. As DNA, the CDR3 is TGCGCCAGCAGCCCGCCGCGGGTCAGCTCCTACGAGCAGTACTTC.